These T cell receptor beta chains were read from a single sample in a study of CD8 T cells in Susac syndrome. One entry per CDR3 protein results from TCRdb running MiXCR on the immunoSEQ multiplex PCR reads. The data hold approximately 190,000 distinct CDR3 sequences, with over 90% observed a single time. The sample taken for sequencing was CD4+ T cells from PBMCs. The receptors were sampled from a human donor with multiple sclerosis. The CDR3 runs from the conserved cysteine through the conserved F or W. Size is omitted from some rows. Given values are once, few, many or a class for expanded clones.

J,V,size,CDR3
TRBJ1-2,TRBV7-9,.,CASSYQQGANYGYTF
TRBJ1-1,TRBV20-1,.,CSASRQRGIAFF
TRBJ1-2,TRBV28,.,CASRKAGNYGYTF
TRBJ2-5,TRBV9,.,CASSPQGGAQETQYF
TRBJ1-2,TRBV3-1,.,CASSPRRGAFYGYTF
TRBJ2-2,TRBV30,.,CAWGGAVATGELFF
TRBJ2-2,TRBV2,.,CASSGETAPNTGELFF
TRBJ2-7,TRBV12-3/TRBV12-4,.,CASSLTSGATEQYF
TRBJ1-5,TRBV6-1,.,CASSEALEPQHF
TRBJ1-6,TRBV30,once,CAWSFRDRGNSPLHF
TRBJ1-2,TRBV7-3,.,CASSLRAREGYTF
TRBJ2-1,TRBV7-6,.,CASSSRGLANSYNEQFF
TRBJ1-2,TRBV29-1,.,CSVEDLTGNYGYTF
TRBJ2-7,TRBV29-1,.,CSARDADLYEQYF
TRBJ1-2,TRBV3-1,.,CASSQSPDSYGYTF
TRBJ1-1,TRBV15,.,CATSRVDGTEEAFF
TRBJ2-5,TRBV25-1,.,CASSPPWGRSSGSMETQYF
TRBJ2-3,TRBV15,.,CATSRESFTDTQYF
TRBJ1-5,TRBV4-1,.,CASSQVQGDQPQHF
TRBJ2-1,TRBV5-6,.,CASSMWGPGNEQFF
TRBJ2-6,TRBV7-8,.,CASSSKSGTGGTGANVLTF
TRBJ2-6,TRBV20-1,.,CSASRAADGANVLTF
TRBJ2-3,TRBV27,.,CASSHTGGDTQYF
TRBJ2-1,TRBV7-9,.,CASRTGTSGRANSNNEQFF
TRBJ2-3,TRBV24-1,.,CATSDGSNTQYF
TRBJ2-3,TRBV7-6,.,CASSPRRGTDTQYF
TRBJ1-2,TRBV15,.,CATSGGTGGVDYGYTF
TRBJ2-1,TRBV25-1,once,CASSVRTGAYNEQFF
TRBJ2-7,TRBV4-2,.,CASSQDLPSGGIGEQYF
TRBJ2-7,TRBV15,.,CATSKDRVYEQYF
TRBJ2-2,TRBV7-9,.,CATQGTGELFF
TRBJ1-1,TRBV7-9,.,CASRYGTGGNTEAFF
TRBJ2-3,TRBV30,.,CAWGTGPHTQYF
TRBJ2-7,TRBV5-4,.,CASRSTGASYEQYF
TRBJ1-5,TRBV27,.,CASRLMGVNQPQHF
TRBJ2-1,TRBV24-1,.,CATSDWTGTSGRNEQFF
TRBJ2-2,TRBV24-1,.,CATSDLRQGGTGELFF